This TCR beta chain is drawn from a study of monozygotic twins with cystic fibrosis. Whole-study context: Libraries were built from roughly 2.8 micrograms of fragmented DNA using about 16 PCR cycles. Notes on the study in general: The repertoire was suggested to be naive-dominated, clonality median around 0.0095. V usage most resembled the co-twin in 13 of 16 pairs.

The CDR3 runs to 11 residues. Per the germline V gene, CDR1 is SGHNT and CDR2 is YYREEE (reference sequence). With regard to this clone: Its antigen remains unidentified.

The protocol was immunoSEQ multiplex PCR, while the TCRdb copy is restricted to in-frame clones and leaves out a portion. Altogether 25,000 to 30,000 clones are present, approximately 80% being singletons, with the ten largest covering around 0.88%. The receptor's source is a girl aged 2-15 years with cystic fibrosis. The sample comprised blood. The J gene is TRBJ1-1, the V gene TRBV5-4; D is unclear. CDR3 amino acids: CIWEMNTEAFF. For the CDR3, the DNA is TGTATCTGGGAAATGAACACTGAAGCTTTCTTT.